Presented here are 11 T cell receptor beta chains from one specimen sequenced in a study of tumor and adjacent non-tumor tissue in lung cancer. No cell sorting was done before RNA was extracted from the tissue. The normal lung tissue was taken more than 3 cm from the tumor edge. Three rounds of nested PCR, following a modified ARM-PCR protocol, produced the TCRbeta library. TCRdb ran MiXCR on the multiplex PCR reads and lists one entry per CDR3 protein. The data contain tens of thousands of distinct CDR3 sequences, about 56% of them singletons. Sequenced material: distant non-tumor lung tissue. These receptors were taken from a man aged 65 to 79 with non-small cell lung cancer.

For this clonotype: Being one base from a much bigger clone, this may be a read error. The chain joins TRBV7-9 to TRBJ2-2; D is possibly TRBD2 (6 bases). The CDR3 runs to 15 residues. Trimming pared 4 bases from V and 2 bases from J, leaving 11 bases between. Germline V gene sequence: CDR1 SEHNR, CDR2 FQNEAQ (reference sequence). The CDR3 coding sequence is TGTGCCAGCAGCTGGGGGGTCCTCAACACCGGGGAGCTGTTTTTT. Translation gives CASSWGVLNTGELFF. The whole variable domain, remainder taken from reference TRBV7-9 and TRBJ2-2, is DTGVSQNPRHKITKRGQNVTFRCDPISEHNRLYWYRQTLGQGPEFLTYFQNEAQLEKSRLLSDRFSAERPKGSFSTLEIQRTEQGDSAMYLCASSWGVLNTGELFFGEGSRLTVL.

This clonotype was counted many times. The chain combines TRBV29-1 with TRBJ1-1; D is possibly TRBD1 (5 bases). The CDR3 runs to 13 residues. The germline V and J ends were trimmed by 8 bases and 0 bases, with 13 bases remaining between them. Per germline, CDR1 SQVTM and CDR2 ANQGSEA. The CDR3 nucleotides are TGCAGCACGGGGGGGGGGATGAACACTGAAGCTTTCTTT. Protein sequence: CSTGGGMNTEAFF.

In its sample, this clonotype was seen once. Since no conserved phenylalanine or tryptophan closes the CDR3, a read error is the likely cause. The chain recombines TRBV11-2 with TRBJ2-7, with D perhaps given as TRBD1 or TRBD2 (5 bases each). Germline V gene data show CDR1 as SGHAT and CDR2 as FQNNGV. CDR3 size: 11 residues. V lost 8 bases, J lost 6 bases, and 11 bases lay in between. The CDR3 is CASGSGTEQYL. The CDR3 DNA is TGTGCCAGCGGCTCGGGGACCGAGCAGTACTTA.

Notes on this clonotype: A much larger clone lies a single base off, so this may be a read error. This sequence joins TRBV7-9 and TRBJ1-2; 10 nucleotides line up with TRBD1. Unmatched junction bases numbered 8, after V lost 5 bases and J lost 8 bases. The CDR3 consists of 14 residues. Germline lookup yields CDR1 SEHNR and CDR2 FQNEAQ (reference sequence). The DNA of the CDR3 is TGTGCCAGCAGCCCGGGACAGGGGACCGCGGGCTACACCTTC. It codes for CASSPGQGTAGYTF. Filled out from reference TRBV7-9 and TRBJ1-2, the complete variable domain reads DTGVSQNPRHKITKRGQNVTFRCDPISEHNRLYWYRQTLGQGPEFLTYFQNEAQLEKSRLLSDRFSAERPKGSFSTLEIQRTEQGDSAMYLCASSPGQGTAGYTFGSGTRLTVV.

The chain recombines TRBV20-1 with TRBJ1-6; a weak D match, TRBD1 (6 bases). Trimming pared 3 bases from V and 7 bases from J, leaving 22 bases between. The CDR3 is made up of 17 amino acids. Germline CDR1 is DFQATT and CDR2 is SNEGSKA (reference sequence). The CDR3 sequence: CSASLGGTGFDNSPLHF. Written as DNA, the CDR3 is TGCAGTGCTAGTTTAGGGGGAACCGGTTTTGACAATTCACCCCTCCACTTT.

This clonotype was seen repeatedly, ten times or more. The rearrangement links TRBV10-3 to TRBJ1-6; D is unclear. The CDR3 is 14 amino acids. The germline gives CDR1 ENHRY, CDR2 SYGVKD. The V gene lost 10 bases and the J gene lost 0 bases, with 10 bases spanning the gap. The chain's CDR3 is CATLSSSYNSPLHF. Here the CDR3 DNA reads TGTGCCACCCTTTCAAGCTCCTATAATTCACCCCTCCACTTT.

The table lists this clonotype with a count of one. The conserved closing phenylalanine or tryptophan is absent in this CDR3, likely reflecting a read error. The chain recombines TRBV25-1 with TRBJ2-7; D is unresolved. V was trimmed by 7 bases and J by 7 bases, leaving 11 bases between them. Germline loops: CDR1 MGHDK, CDR2 SYGVNS. This CDR3 has 11 amino acids. CDR3 region: CASTRWKEQYI. The CDR3 DNA reads TGTGCCAGCACAAGATGGAAAGAGCAGTACATC.

A note on this clonotype: Compared with germline, one end of the junction differs, possibly owing to a read error. The V gene is TRBV6-5, the J gene TRBJ2-1; the D gene is possibly TRBD2 (6 bases). Germline values: CDR1 MNHEY, CDR2 SVGAGI. CDR3 length: 12 amino acids. DNA of the CDR3: TGTGCCAGCTGGGCGGGATCCCGGGTGGAGTCCTTC. It specifies CASWAGSRVESF.

A note on this clonotype: This could be a read error, since a much larger clone is one nucleotide away. The V gene is TRBV10-2, the J gene TRBJ2-1; either TRBD1 or TRBD2 may supply D (6 bases each). The CDR3 is made up of 18 amino acids. Per the germline V gene, CDR1 is WSHSY and CDR2 is SAAADI. Trimming stripped 2 bases from V and 0 bases from J, with 17 bases between. The CDR3 loop is CASSEPNGGRSSYNEQFF. CDR3 nucleotide sequence: TGCGCCAGCAGTGAGCCTAACGGGGGCCGAAGCTCCTACAATGAGCAGTTCTTC.

Remarks on this clonotype: Sequence at one end of the junction differs from germline and may be a read error. The J gene is TRBJ2-7, the V gene TRBV20-1; TRBD2 agrees at 10 bases. The V gene's germline CDR1 is DFQATT and CDR2 SNEGSKA (reference sequence). The CDR3 extends over 17 amino acids. CDR3 bases: TGCAGTGCTAGCCACCTTGTTACTAGCGGGACGGGCTACAAGCAGTACTTC. Protein sequence: CSASHLVTSGTGYKQYF.

About this clonotype: An end of the junction differs from the germline gene, which may be a read error. The V and J genes are TRBV6-5 and TRBJ1-5; 8 bases agree with TRBD1. CDR3 length: 18 residues. Germline-derived CDR1 and CDR2 are MNHEY and SVGAGI. The CDR3 is CASSQRMDRVQISQPQHF. CDR3 coding DNA: TGTGCCAGCAGTCAGCGCATGGACAGGGTGCAGATCAGTCAGCCCCAACATTTT.